This is a list of T cell receptor beta chains from one sample in a study of control samples from healthy donors and cancer patients. Some clones are missing from TCRdb's copy, which holds only in-frame ones; the method was immunoSEQ multiplex PCR. The sample consists of approximately 100,000 clones, approximately 82% of them appearing once. The sample taken for sequencing was blood. The receptor set was obtained from a man aged 55 to 70 in good health. CDR3s include the opening cysteine and the closing phenylalanine or tryptophan. D genes are given only for firm matches. Clone size is stated in some rows and not others, as once, few, many or a class when expanded.

j_call d_call v_call clone_size cdr3_aa cdr3_nt
TRBJ2-7 NA TRBV7-2 few CASSDQGIYEQYF TGTGCCAGCAGCGACCAGGGTATCTACGAGCAGTACTTC
TRBJ2-6 NA TRBV6-5 once CASRVSGANVLTF TGTGCCAGCAGGGTATCGGGGGCCAACGTCCTGACTTTC
TRBJ2-7 TRBD1 TRBV6-1 once CASSEFGGQGSYEQYF TGTGCCAGCAGTGAATTTGGGGGACAGGGATCCTACGAGCAGTACTTC
TRBJ1-2 NA TRBV30 NA CAWSLTRGGGYTF TGTGCCTGGAGTTTGACAAGGGGGGGTGGCTACACCTTC
TRBJ1-1 NA TRBV5-4 NA CASSLGAGEVGAFF TGTGCCAGCAGCCTTGGGGCAGGGGAGGTCGGAGCTTTCTTT
TRBJ1-1 NA TRBV2 NA CASRSSGYTEAFF TGTGCCAGCAGATCATCAGGGTACACTGAAGCTTTCTTT
TRBJ1-2 NA TRBV23-1 NA CASPKGTPTNYGYTF TGCGCCAGTCCAAAGGGGACCCCCACTAACTATGGCTACACCTTC
TRBJ1-1 TRBD1 TRBV30 NA CAWTPGQVNTEAFF TGTGCCTGGACCCCGGGACAGGTTAACACTGAAGCTTTCTTT
TRBJ2-7 NA TRBV5-1 NA CASSHGQGYEQYF TGCGCCAGCAGCCATGGACAAGGGTACGAGCAGTACTTC
TRBJ2-7 TRBD2 TRBV30 NA CAYGLAGNEQYF TGTGCCTACGGACTAGCGGGGAATGAGCAGTACTTC
TRBJ2-5 TRBD2 TRBV9 few CASATPSGGAETQYF TGTGCCAGTGCCACTCCTAGCGGGGGGGCCGAGACCCAGTACTTC
TRBJ1-1 TRBD1 TRBV4-1 NA CASSKQGAGTEAFF TGCGCCAGCAGCAAACAGGGGGCCGGCACTGAAGCTTTCTTT
TRBJ2-3 NA TRBV28 NA CASSLGTTQTDTQYF TGTGCCAGCAGCCTCGGGACCACCCAGACAGATACGCAGTATTTT
TRBJ2-7 TRBD2 TRBV6-1 few CASSDGGTVGTRSSYEQYF TGTGCCAGCAGTGACGGAGGGACGGTTGGGACTAGGAGCTCCTACGAGCAGTACTTC
TRBJ1-1 NA TRBV7-9 NA CASSLPGTTEAFF TGTGCCAGCAGCTTACCAGGGACTACCGAAGCTTTCTTT
TRBJ1-1 NA TRBV2 NA CASSRRGPWNTEAFF TGTGCCAGCAGTCGACGGGGACCGTGGAACACTGAAGCTTTCTTT
TRBJ2-1 TRBD2 TRBV9 NA CASSVGPGGTSGGHEQFF TGTGCCAGCAGCGTAGGCCCCGGGGGAACTAGCGGGGGCCATGAGCAGTTCTTC
TRBJ2-2 NA TRBV5-1 NA CASTLGGDTGELFF TGCGCCAGCACTCTTGGGGGAGACACCGGGGAGCTGTTTTTT
TRBJ2-2 TRBD2 TRBV5-1 NA CASSLRRAGGPGTGELFF TGCGCCAGCAGCTTGAGAAGGGCGGGAGGGCCGGGCACCGGGGAGCTGTTTTTT
TRBJ2-7 TRBD1 TRBV5-6 NA CASSLFPGQAAYEQYF TGTGCCAGCAGCTTGTTCCCGGGACAGGCGGCCTACGAGCAGTACTTC
TRBJ2-1 TRBD1 TRBV7-9 few CASSFHRGVEFF TGTGCCAGCAGCTTCCACAGGGGTGTGGAGTTCTTC
TRBJ1-1 NA TRBV19 NA CASSIVGMNTEAFF TGTGCCAGTAGTATCGTGGGAATGAACACTGAAGCTTTCTTT
TRBJ2-7 NA TRBV6-5 NA CASAPGRLRNEQYF TGTGCCAGCGCCCCGGGCCGACTAAGGAACGAGCAGTACTTC
TRBJ2-3 NA TRBV5-6 NA CASSLTPDTQYF TGTGCCAGCAGCCTTACCCCAGATACGCAGTATTTT
TRBJ1-3 NA TRBV29-1 NA CSVDSSGSGNTIYF TGCAGTGTTGATAGTTCGGGGTCTGGAAACACCATATATTTT
TRBJ1-6 TRBD1 TRBV6-5 once CASSRETGSSSPLHF TGTGCCAGCAGTCGAGAGACAGGGTCTTCTTCACCCCTCCACTTT
TRBJ2-3 TRBD2 TRBV3-1/TRBV3-2 NA CASSQTVAGARAPSTDTQYF TGTGCCAGCAGCCAAACGGTAGCGGGAGCCCGGGCCCCTAGCACAGATACGCAGTATTTT
TRBJ2-7 NA TRBV6-5 once CASSYGPGSYEQYF TGTGCCAGCAGTTATGGTCCCGGATCTTACGAGCAGTACTTC
TRBJ2-5 NA TRBV3-1/TRBV3-2 NA CASSQGFQETQYF TGTGCCAGCAGCCAGGGGTTTCAAGAGACCCAGTACTTC
TRBJ2-5 NA TRBV10-3 NA CAINPTGHPEAQYF TGTGCCATCAATCCTACAGGCCACCCTGAGGCCCAGTACTTC
TRBJ1-1 TRBD1 TRBV19 NA CASIFLGQGQNTEAFF TGTGCCAGTATCTTTTTGGGACAGGGACAGAACACTGAAGCTTTCTTT
TRBJ2-7 TRBD1 TRBV18 once CASSPRQVQGTTYEQYF TGTGCCAGCTCACCCAGACAGGTACAGGGGACGACCTACGAGCAGTACTTC
TRBJ1-2 NA TRBV12-5 NA CASGLGTAGYGYTF TGTGCTAGTGGTTTGGGGACAGCGGGTTATGGCTACACCTTC
TRBJ1-5 NA TRBV30 NA CAWSQEFLGQPQHF TGTGCCTGGAGTCAGGAGTTTCTAGGTCAGCCCCAGCATTTT
TRBJ1-2 TRBD1 TRBV30 NA CAFPGGGKGGYTF TGTGCCTTCCCAGGGGGAGGGAAAGGCGGCTACACCTTC
TRBJ2-3 TRBD2 TRBV10-3 NA CAIRSGLAGGGGRDTQYF TGTGCCATCAGGTCGGGGCTAGCGGGAGGAGGAGGTAGAGATACGCAGTATTTT
TRBJ1-2 TRBD1 TRBV5-6 once CASSGGRGRKGYGYTF TGTGCCAGCAGCGGGGGCAGGGGGCGCAAGGGCTATGGCTACACCTTC
TRBJ2-3 TRBD2 TRBV7-9 NA CASSSTSGGTDTQYF TGTGCCAGCAGCTCAACTAGCGGGGGGACAGATACGCAGTATTTT
TRBJ2-5 NA TRBV4-1 once CASSQFSRDSQETQYF TGCGCCAGCAGCCAGTTTTCCCGGGACTCACAAGAGACCCAGTACTTC
TRBJ2-3 NA TRBV19 NA CASKGDPRGMTSTDTQYF TGTGCCAGTAAGGGGGACCCCCGCGGGATGACTAGCACAGATACGCAGTATTTT